Each of the 3 T cell receptor beta chains below was sequenced from the same sample in a study of T-cell reconstitution after alpha-beta-depleted transplantation in children. Preparation of the TCRbeta library involved a method that used unique molecular identifiers. TCRdb re-derived calls from the PCR reads in MiXCR, one entry per CDR3 protein. This sample has 600,000 to 700,000 distinct CDR3 sequences; around 17% occur once, and the top ten carry 1.1%. This sample comprised PBMCs from the stem cell graft donor, obtained from the stem cell graft. Receptor source: a human donor who donated a stem cell graft to a child with acute myeloid leukemia.

The rearrangement joins TRBV24-1 to TRBJ2-1; D is perhaps TRBD1 (6 bases). The germline V gene has CDR1 KGHDR and CDR2 SFDVKD. The germline V and J ends were trimmed by 4 bases and 3 bases, with 12 bases remaining between them. This CDR3 region has 15 residues. The CDR3 protein is CATSEGAAYYNEQFF. The CDR3 DNA reads as TGTGCCACCAGTGAGGGGGCCGCCTACTACAATGAGCAGTTCTTC.

This clonotype was counted only a few times. This chain connects TRBV20-1 to TRBJ2-7; 7 nucleotides line up with TRBD2. Germline trimming cut 3 bases from V and 3 bases from J; bases unmatched to any gene: 2. Germline V gives CDR1 DFQATT, CDR2 SNEGSKA (reference sequence). The CDR3 is 12 amino acids. Here the CDR3 DNA reads TGCAGTGCTAGCAGGGACTACTACGAGCAGTACGTC. Translating it yields CSASRDYYEQYV.

This clonotype was picked up many times. This chain joins TRBV10-3 and TRBJ1-6; TRBD1 aligns across 7 bases. Germline V lookup: CDR1 ENHRY, CDR2 SYGVKD. CDR3 length equals 14 residues. The trim removed 7 bases at V and 6 bases at J, leaving 6 bases unmatched. The CDR3 spells CAIMGDRSNSPLHF. CDR3 DNA sequence: TGTGCCATCATGGGGGACAGATCTAATTCACCCCTCCACTTT.